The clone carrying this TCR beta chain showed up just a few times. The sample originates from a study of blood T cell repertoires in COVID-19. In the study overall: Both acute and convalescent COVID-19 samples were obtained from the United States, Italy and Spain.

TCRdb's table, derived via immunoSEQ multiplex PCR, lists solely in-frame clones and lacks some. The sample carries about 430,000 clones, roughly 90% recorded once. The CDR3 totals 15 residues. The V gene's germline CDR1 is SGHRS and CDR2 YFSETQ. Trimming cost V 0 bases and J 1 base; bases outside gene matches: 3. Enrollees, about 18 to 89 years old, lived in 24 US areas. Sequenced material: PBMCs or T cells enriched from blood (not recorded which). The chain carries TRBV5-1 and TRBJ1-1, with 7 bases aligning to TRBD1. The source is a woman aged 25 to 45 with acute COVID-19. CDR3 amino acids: CASSLAGTANTEAFF. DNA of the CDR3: TGCGCCAGCAGCTTGGCGGGGACAGCGAACACTGAAGCTTTCTTT.